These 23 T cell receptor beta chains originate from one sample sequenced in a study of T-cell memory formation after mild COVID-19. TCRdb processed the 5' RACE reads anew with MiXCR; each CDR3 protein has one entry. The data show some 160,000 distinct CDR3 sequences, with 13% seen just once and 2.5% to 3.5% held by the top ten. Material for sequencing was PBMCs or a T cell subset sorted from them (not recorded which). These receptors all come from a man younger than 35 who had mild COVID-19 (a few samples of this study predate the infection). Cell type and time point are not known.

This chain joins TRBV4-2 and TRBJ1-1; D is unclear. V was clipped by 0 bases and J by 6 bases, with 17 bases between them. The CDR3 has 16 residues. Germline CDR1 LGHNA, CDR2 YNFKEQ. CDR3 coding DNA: TGTGCCAGCAGCCAAGATCGGCGCGGGTTCCCTTCTGAAGCTTTCTTT. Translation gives CASSQDRRGFPSEAFF.

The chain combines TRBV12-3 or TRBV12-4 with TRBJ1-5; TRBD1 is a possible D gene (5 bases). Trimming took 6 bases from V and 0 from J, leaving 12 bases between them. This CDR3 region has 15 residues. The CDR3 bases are TGTGCCAGCAGCCTGACAGAGTATAGCAATCAGCCCCAGCATTTT. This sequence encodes CASSLTEYSNQPQHF.

Here the CDR3 reads CASSSIGTATGELFF. CDR3 bases: TGTGCCAGCAGCTCGATAGGGACAGCCACCGGGGAGCTGTTTTTT. This rearrangement joins TRBV7-2 to TRBJ2-2, with TRBD1 matching over 7 bases. Germline CDR1 and CDR2: SGHTA and FQGNSA. This CDR3 spans 15 amino acids. Unmatched junction bases numbered 6, after V lost 4 bases and J lost 4 bases.

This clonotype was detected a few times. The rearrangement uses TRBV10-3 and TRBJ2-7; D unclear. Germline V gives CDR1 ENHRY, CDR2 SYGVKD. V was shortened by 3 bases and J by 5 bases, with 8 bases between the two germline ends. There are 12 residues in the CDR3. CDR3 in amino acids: CAISERVNEQYF. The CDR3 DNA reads TGTGCCATCAGTGAACGGGTCAACGAGCAGTACTTC.

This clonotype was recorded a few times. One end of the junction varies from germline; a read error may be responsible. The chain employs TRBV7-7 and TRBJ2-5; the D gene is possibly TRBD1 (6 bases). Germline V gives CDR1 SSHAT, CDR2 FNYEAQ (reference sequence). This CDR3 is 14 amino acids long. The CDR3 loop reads CASSLGGQGETQYF. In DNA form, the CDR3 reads TGTGCTAGCAGCTTAGGGGGTCAAGGGGAGACCCAGTACTTC.

CDR3 sequence reads: CASRRDRVDTEAFF. Here the CDR3 DNA reads TGTGCCAGCCGCCGGGACAGAGTAGACACTGAAGCTTTCTTT. This rearrangement joins TRBV10-3 to TRBJ1-1; TRBD1 agrees at 7 bases. The germline V gene encodes CDR1 ENHRY and CDR2 SYGVKD. CDR3 length: 14 residues. V lost 10 bases, J lost 3 bases, and 11 bases stayed unmatched.

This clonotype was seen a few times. The CDR3 here is CSAYRNTEAFF. CDR3 in DNA: TGCAGCGCTTACAGGAACACTGAAGCTTTCTTT. V usage is TRBV29-1 and J usage is TRBJ1-1; no reliable D call. Trimming removed 7 bases at V and 1 base at J, with 7 bases between. The CDR3 contains 11 residues. CDR1 is SQVTM and CDR2 is ANQGSEA in the germline V gene.

This chain's CDR3 is CASGPGETEAFF. The CDR3, as DNA: TGTGCCAGCGGCCCAGGGGAGACTGAAGCTTTCTTT. V and J are TRBV6-5 and TRBJ1-1, with D maybe TRBD1 (6 bases). Germline assignment: CDR1 MNHEY and CDR2 SVGAGI. This CDR3 is built from 12 residues. The V gene lost 8 bases and the J gene lost 5 bases, with 12 bases spanning the gap.

DNA of the CDR3: TGTGCCACCGGGACAGATAACACCGGGGAGCTGTTTTTT. Protein sequence: CATGTDNTGELFF. The chain employs TRBV6-1 and TRBJ2-2; 7 nucleotides match TRBD1. Germline CDR1 MNHNS, CDR2 SASEGT. The CDR3 runs to 13 residues. V gave up 10 bases and J gave up 2 bases; unmatched junction bases: 4.

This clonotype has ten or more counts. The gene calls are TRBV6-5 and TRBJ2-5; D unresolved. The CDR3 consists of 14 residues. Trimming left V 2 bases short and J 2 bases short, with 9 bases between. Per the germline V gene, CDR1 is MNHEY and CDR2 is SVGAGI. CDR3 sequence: CASSYLALQETQYF. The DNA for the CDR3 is TGTGCCAGCAGTTACCTGGCACTTCAAGAGACCCAGTACTTC.

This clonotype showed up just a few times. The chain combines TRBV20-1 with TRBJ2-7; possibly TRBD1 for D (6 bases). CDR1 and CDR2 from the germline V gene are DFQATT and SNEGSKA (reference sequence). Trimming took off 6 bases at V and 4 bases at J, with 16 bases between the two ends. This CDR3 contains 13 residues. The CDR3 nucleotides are TGCAGTGCAATTTTAGGGGGAATTTACGAGCAGTACGTC. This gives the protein CSAILGGIYEQYV.

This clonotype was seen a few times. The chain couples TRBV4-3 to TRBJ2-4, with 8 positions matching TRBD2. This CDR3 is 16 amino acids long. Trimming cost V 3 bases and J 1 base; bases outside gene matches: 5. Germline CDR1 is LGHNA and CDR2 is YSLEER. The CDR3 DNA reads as TGCGCCAGCAGCCAGAGCGGGAGCAGGGCCAAAAACATTCAGTACTTC. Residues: CASSQSGSRAKNIQYF.

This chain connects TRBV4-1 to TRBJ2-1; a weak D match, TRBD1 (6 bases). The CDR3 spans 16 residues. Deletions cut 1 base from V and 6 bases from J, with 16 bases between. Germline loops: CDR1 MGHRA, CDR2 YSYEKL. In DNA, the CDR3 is TGCGCCAGCAGCCAAGTTGCCAGGGGAAAGAGCAATGAGCAGTTCTTC. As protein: CASSQVARGKSNEQFF.

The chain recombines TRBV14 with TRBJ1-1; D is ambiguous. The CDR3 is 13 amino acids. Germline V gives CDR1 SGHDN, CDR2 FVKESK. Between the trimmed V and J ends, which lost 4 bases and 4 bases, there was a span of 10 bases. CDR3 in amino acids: CASSRGLGTEAFF. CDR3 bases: TGTGCCAGCAGCCGAGGGTTAGGCACTGAAGCTTTCTTT. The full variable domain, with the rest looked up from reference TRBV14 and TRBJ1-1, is EAGVTQFPSHSVIEKGQTVTLRCDPISGHDNLYWYRRVMGKEIKFLLHFVKESKQDESGMPNNRFLAERTGGTYSTLKVQPAELEDSGVYFCASSRGLGTEAFFGQGTRLTVV.

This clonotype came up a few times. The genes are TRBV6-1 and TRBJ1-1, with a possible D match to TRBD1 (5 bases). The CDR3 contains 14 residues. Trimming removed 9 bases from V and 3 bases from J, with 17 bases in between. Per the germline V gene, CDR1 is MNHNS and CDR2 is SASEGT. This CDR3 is CASFPRGTDTEAFF. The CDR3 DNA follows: TGTGCCAGTTTCCCTAGGGGTACGGACACTGAAGCTTTCTTT.

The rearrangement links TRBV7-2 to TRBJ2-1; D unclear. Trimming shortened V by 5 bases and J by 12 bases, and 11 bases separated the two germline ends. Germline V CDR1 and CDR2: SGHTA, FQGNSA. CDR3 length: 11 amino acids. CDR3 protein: CASSQRYGQFF. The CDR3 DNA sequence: TGTGCCAGCAGCCAGCGCTATGGGCAGTTCTTC. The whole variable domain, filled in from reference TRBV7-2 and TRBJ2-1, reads GAGVSQSPSNKVTEKGKDVELRCDPISGHTALYWYRQSLGQGLEFLIYFQGNSAPDKSGLPSDRFSAERTGGSVSTLTIQRTQQEDSAVYLCASSQRYGQFFGPGTRLTVL.

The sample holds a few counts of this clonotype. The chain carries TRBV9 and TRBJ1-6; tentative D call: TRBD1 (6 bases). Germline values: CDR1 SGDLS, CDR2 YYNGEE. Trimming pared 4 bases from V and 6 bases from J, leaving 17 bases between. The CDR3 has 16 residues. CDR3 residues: CASSSQGLGSNSPLHF. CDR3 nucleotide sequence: TGTGCCAGCAGCTCACAGGGTCTCGGTAGTAATTCACCCCTCCACTTT.

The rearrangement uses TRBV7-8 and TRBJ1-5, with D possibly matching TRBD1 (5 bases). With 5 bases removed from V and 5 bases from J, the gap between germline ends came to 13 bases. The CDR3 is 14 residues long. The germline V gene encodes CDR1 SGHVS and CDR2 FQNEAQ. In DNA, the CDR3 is TGTGCCAGCAGCATAAGTTCAGGGCATCAGCCCCAGCATTTT. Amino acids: CASSISSGHQPQHF.

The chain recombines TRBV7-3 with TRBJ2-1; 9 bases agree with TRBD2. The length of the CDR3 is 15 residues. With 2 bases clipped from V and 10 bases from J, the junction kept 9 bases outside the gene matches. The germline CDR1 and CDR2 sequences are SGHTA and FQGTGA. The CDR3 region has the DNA TGTGCCAGCAGCTTATATAGCGGGAGATTGGGGGAGCAGTTCTTC. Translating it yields CASSLYSGRLGEQFF. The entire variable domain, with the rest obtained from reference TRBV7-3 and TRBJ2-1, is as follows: GAGVSQTPSNKVTEKGKYVELRCDPISGHTALYWYRQSLGQGPEFLIYFQGTGAADDSGLPNDRFFAVRPEGSVSTLKIQRTERGDSAVYLCASSLYSGRLGEQFFGPGTRLTVL.

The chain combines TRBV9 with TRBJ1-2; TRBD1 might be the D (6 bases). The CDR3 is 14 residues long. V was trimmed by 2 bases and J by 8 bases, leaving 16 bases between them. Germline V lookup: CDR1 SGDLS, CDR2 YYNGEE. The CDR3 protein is CASSVDGGPLGYTF. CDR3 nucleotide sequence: TGTGCCAGCAGCGTTGACGGGGGCCCCTTAGGCTACACCTTC.

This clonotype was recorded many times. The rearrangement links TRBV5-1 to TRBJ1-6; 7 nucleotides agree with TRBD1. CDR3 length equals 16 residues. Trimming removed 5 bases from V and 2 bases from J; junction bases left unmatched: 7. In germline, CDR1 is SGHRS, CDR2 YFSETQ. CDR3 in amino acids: CASRPRDSAYNSPLHF. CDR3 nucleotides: TGCGCCAGCAGGCCGAGGGACAGCGCCTATAATTCACCCCTCCACTTT. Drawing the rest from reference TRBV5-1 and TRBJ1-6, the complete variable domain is KAGVTQTPRYLIKTRGQQVTLSCSPISGHRSVSWYQQTPGQGLQFLFEYFSETQRNKGNFPGRFSGRQFSNSRSEMNVSTLELGDSALYLCASRPRDSAYNSPLHFGNGTRLTVT.

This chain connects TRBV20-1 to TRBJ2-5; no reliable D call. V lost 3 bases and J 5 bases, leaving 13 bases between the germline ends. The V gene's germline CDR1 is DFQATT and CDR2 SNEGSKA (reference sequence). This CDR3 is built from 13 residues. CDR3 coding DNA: TGCAGTGCTAGCCCTACTCCGCCGGAGACCCAGTACTTC. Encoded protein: CSASPTPPETQYF.

The CDR3 spells CASSPGQGRPLHF. The CDR3 nucleotides read TGCGCCAGCAGCCCGGGACAGGGAAGACCCCTCCACTTT. The chain employs TRBV4-1 and TRBJ1-6; TRBD1 aligns across 9 bases. Trimming took 4 bases from V and 12 from J; bases not matched to a gene: 4. The CDR3 is 13 amino acids. CDR1 MGHRA and CDR2 YSYEKL come from the germline V gene.